This TCR gamma chain was found in a study of Vδ1+ human thymocytes. Study outcomes and limitations: Highly polyclonal TRG and TRD repertoires with Gaussian CDR3 length distributions appeared in thymus. Thymic delta-chain repertoires held around 20% Vdelta2 sequences and few Vdelta3, despite high sort purity.

Extracted RNA was reverse transcribed into cDNA. The CDR3 regions were amplified by multiplex PCR from V-gene primers to a constant-region primer. TCRdb re-called the multiplex PCR reads using CATT. There are 35,000 or so gamma-chain clones in the sample; 20% to 25% occur only once, and 1.9% lies in the top ten. Germline V gives CDR1 VTNTFY, CDR2 YDVSTARD (reference sequence). This CDR3 is built from 13 residues. With 5 bases clipped from V and 3 bases from J, the junction kept 7 bases outside the gene matches. This clone was detected only a few times. Its target is unknown. The clonotype originates from a girl less than two years old who had congenital heart surgery. V gene TRGV3 combines with J gene TRGJ1 or TRGJ2. Sequenced material: Vdelta1+ gamma-delta thymocytes from the thymus. Subset in this sample: FACS-sorted CD3+ TCRalphabeta- TCRVdelta1+ TCRVdelta2- thymocytes. CDR3: CATWASRYYKKLF. CDR3 sequence (DNA): TGTGCCACCTGGGCCTCGCGTTATTATAAGAAACTCTTT.